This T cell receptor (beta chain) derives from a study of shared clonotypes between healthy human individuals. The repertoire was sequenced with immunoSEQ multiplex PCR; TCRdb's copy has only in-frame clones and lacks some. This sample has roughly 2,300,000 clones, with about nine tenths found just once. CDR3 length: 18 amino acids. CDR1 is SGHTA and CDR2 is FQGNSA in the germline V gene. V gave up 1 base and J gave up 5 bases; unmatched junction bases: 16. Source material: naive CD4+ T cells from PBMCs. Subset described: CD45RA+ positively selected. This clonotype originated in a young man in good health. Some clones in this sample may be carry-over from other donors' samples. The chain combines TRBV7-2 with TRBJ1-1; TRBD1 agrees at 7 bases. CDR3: CASSLVEVRGLVGTEAFF. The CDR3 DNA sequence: TGTGCCAGCAGCTTAGTCGAGGTGAGGGGGCTCGTGGGAACTGAAGCTTTCTTT.